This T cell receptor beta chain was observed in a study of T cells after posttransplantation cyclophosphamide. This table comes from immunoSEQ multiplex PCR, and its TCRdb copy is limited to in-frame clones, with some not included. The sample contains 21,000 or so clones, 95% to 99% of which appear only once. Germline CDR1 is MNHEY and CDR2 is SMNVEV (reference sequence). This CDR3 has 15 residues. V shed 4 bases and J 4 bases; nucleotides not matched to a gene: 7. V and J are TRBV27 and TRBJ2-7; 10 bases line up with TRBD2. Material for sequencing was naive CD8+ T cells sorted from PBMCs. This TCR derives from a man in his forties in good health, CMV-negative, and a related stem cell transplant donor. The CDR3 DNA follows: TGTGCCAGCAGTTCCCCAGCGGGAGGGCGGTACGAGCAGTACTTC. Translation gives CASSSPAGGRYEQYF.